This TCR beta chain was captured by sequencing in a study of blood T cell repertoires in COVID-19. Overall study: The study drew acute and convalescent COVID-19 samples from the United States, Italy and Spain. In each case, the material was cDNA or gDNA derived from T cells, B-cell-depleted T cells, or PBMCs.

In the authors' methods: Nucleated cell counts were estimated from reference gene primer amplification. Here immunoSEQ multiplex PCR was the method, and the copy in TCRdb shows in-frame clones only, minus some. V, J and clone size derive from that table, while D and trimming were established from the DNA sequence. The sample holds about 150,000 clones, roughly 89% seen once. J lost 4 bases, V lost 0 bases, and 10 bases had no gene match. The CDR3 has 18 residues. Germline loops: CDR1 SGHNT, CDR2 YYREEE (reference sequence). Source material: peripheral blood. This TCR was recovered from a man aged 55 to 70 with active or convalescent COVID-19. This sequence joins TRBV5-4 and TRBJ1-1, with TRBD1 matching 12 bases. CDR3 residues: CASSLDGGQGAGTTEAFF. The CDR3 region has the DNA TGTGCCAGCAGCTTGGACGGGGGACAGGGGGCGGGGACCACTGAAGCTTTCTTT.